This entry lists 4 T cell receptor beta chains sequenced from one sample in a study of CD8 T cells in Susac syndrome. Random hexamers served to reverse transcribe about 0.45 to 1 ug RNA. TCRdb re-derived calls from the immunoSEQ multiplex PCR reads in MiXCR, one entry per CDR3 protein. This table has hundreds of thousands of distinct CDR3 sequences, approximately 85% appearing once. The sample comprised CD8+ T cells from PBMCs. The receptors come from a human donor with multiple sclerosis.

This clonotype was detected once. The V gene is TRBV3-1, the J gene TRBJ2-1, with a tentative D call TRBD1 (5 bases). This CDR3 spans 16 amino acids. V lost 0 bases and J 0 bases, leaving 9 bases between the germline ends. CDR1 and CDR2 from the germline V gene are LGHDT and YNNKEL (reference sequence). The CDR3 bases are TGTGCCAGCAGCCAAGATGGGGCCATCTCCTACAATGAGCAGTTCTTC. Its translation is CASSQDGAISYNEQFF.

The chain couples TRBV6-2 or TRBV6-3 to TRBJ2-1; D perhaps matches TRBD2 (6 bases). In germline, CDR1 is MNHEY, CDR2 SVGEGT. V lost 5 bases and J lost 8, with 19 bases in between. The CDR3 is 15 residues long. CDR3 nucleotide sequence: TGTGCCAGCAGTACCGCGACTAGTAATGTCGATGAGCAGTTCTTC. Translating gives CASSTATSNVDEQFF.

This sequence joins TRBV4-2 and TRBJ2-5; 11 nucleotides match TRBD1. CDR1 LGHNA and CDR2 YNFKEQ come from the germline V gene. The CDR3 is made up of 21 amino acids. The J segment lost 0 bases and the V segment lost 4 bases, leaving 19 bases of the junction unmatched. DNA of the CDR3: TGTGCCAGCAGCCCGGGCATGGTTCCGGACAGGGGGCTATTGTACCAAGAGACCCAGTACTTC. It specifies CASSPGMVPDRGLLYQETQYF.

The chain is built from TRBV10-3 and TRBJ2-7; 11 positions agree with TRBD1. The germline V gene has CDR1 ENHRY and CDR2 SYGVKD. CDR3 length: 14 amino acids. The junction had 2 bases not matched to a gene; V was cut back by 4 bases and J by 3 bases. CDR3 loop: CAISGGTGGYEQYF. As DNA, the CDR3 is TGTGCCATCAGTGGGGGGACAGGGGGCTACGAGCAGTACTTC.